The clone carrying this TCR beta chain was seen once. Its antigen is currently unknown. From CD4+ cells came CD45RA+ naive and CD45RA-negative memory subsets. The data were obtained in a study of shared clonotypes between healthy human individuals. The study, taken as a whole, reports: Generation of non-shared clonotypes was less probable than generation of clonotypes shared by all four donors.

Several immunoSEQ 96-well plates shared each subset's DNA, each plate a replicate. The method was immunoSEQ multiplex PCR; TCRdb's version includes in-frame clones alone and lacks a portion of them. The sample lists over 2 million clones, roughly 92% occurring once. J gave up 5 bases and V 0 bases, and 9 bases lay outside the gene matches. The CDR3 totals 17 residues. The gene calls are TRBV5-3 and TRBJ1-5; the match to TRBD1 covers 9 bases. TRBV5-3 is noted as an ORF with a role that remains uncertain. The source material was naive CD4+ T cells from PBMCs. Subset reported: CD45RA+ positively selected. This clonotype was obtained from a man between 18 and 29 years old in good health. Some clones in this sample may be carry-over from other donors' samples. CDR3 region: CARSLVGGTGRDQPQHF. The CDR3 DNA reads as TGTGCCAGAAGCTTGGTCGGCGGGACAGGGCGGGATCAGCCCCAGCATTTT.